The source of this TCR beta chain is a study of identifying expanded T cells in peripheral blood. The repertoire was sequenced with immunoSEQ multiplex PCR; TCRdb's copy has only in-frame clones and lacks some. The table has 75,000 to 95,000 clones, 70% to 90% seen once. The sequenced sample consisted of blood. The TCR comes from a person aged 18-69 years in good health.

This CDR3 reads CASSVALGGDRGTDTQYF. Here the CDR3 DNA reads TGTGCCAGCAGCGTAGCGTTGGGGGGGGACAGGGGTACAGATACGCAGTATTTT. The V call is TRBV9, the J call TRBJ2-3; the match to TRBD1 covers 10 bases. The germline V gene encodes CDR1 SGDLS and CDR2 YYNGEE. The CDR3 totals 18 residues. Losses at the gene ends were 0 bases for V and 3 bases for J; bases not matched to a gene: 10.